Each of the 14 T cell receptor beta chains below was sequenced from the same sample in a study of blood T cell repertoires in COVID-19. Only in-frame clones appear in the TCRdb table, and some are missing; sequencing was by immunoSEQ multiplex PCR. The repertoire includes 200,000 to 250,000 clones, 80% to 90% of them detected once, and 10% sits in the top ten. The sample comprised peripheral blood. The receptors shown here come from a woman of 80 years or more with acute or convalescent COVID-19.

The V call is TRBV14, the J call TRBJ2-7; D gene unclear. The CDR3 is 14 amino acids. CDR1 and CDR2 (germline): SGHDN, FVKESK. V was cut by 1 base and J by 5 bases, with 12 bases left in between. CDR3 sequence: CASSQAFFFDEQYF. Written as DNA, the CDR3 is TGTGCCAGCAGCCAAGCCTTTTTTTTCGACGAGCAGTACTTC.

The rearrangement links TRBV7-2 to TRBJ2-1; 9 bases line up with TRBD2. Germline CDR1 SGHTA, CDR2 FQGNSA. This CDR3 comprises 19 residues. Trimming at V came to 5 bases and at J to 3 bases, leaving 17 bases not matched to a gene. The CDR3 loop reads CASSVRSGTSSVVYNEQFF. The CDR3, as DNA: TGTGCCAGCAGCGTACGCTCCGGGACTAGCTCGGTCGTCTACAATGAGCAGTTCTTC.

V gene TRBV19 combines with J gene TRBJ1-6; 11 bases fit TRBD1. The V segment lost 4 bases and the J segment 6 bases; nucleotides outside the gene matches: 8. The germline gives CDR1 LNHDA, CDR2 SQIVND (reference sequence). The CDR3 consists of 17 residues. The CDR3, as DNA: TGTGCCAGTAGTACGTATTCCGGGACAGGGGGTAATTCACCCCTCCACTTT. As protein: CASSTYSGTGGNSPLHF.

The CDR3 sequence: CATSDLGGYEQYF. The CDR3 DNA follows: TGTGCCACCAGTGATTTAGGGGGCTACGAGCAGTACTTC. The V gene is TRBV24-1, the J gene TRBJ2-7, with D perhaps matching TRBD1 (6 bases). The CDR3 is 13 amino acids. Trimming shortened V by 1 base and J by 3 bases, and 6 bases separated the two germline ends. Germline CDR1 and CDR2: KGHDR and SFDVKD.

The gene calls are TRBV12-3 or TRBV12-4 and TRBJ1-1, with no clear D. V was trimmed by 5 bases and J by 0 bases, leaving 7 bases between them. CDR3 length: 13 amino acids. CDR3 bases: TGTGCCAGCAGTCTTGTTGTGAACACTGAAGCTTTCTTT. The encoded protein is CASSLVVNTEAFF.

The V and J genes are TRBV3-1 (or the pseudogene TRBV3-2) and TRBJ2-7; 9 positions match TRBD1. The CDR3 is 15 amino acids. In germline, CDR1 is LGHDT, CDR2 YNNKEL (reference sequence). The junction had 9 bases not matched to a gene; V was cut back by 0 bases and J by 9 bases. The CDR3 DNA is TGTGCCAGCAGCCAAGACCCTCGGGACAGGGATATGCAGTACTTC. Residues: CASSQDPRDRDMQYF.

The chain carries TRBV2 and TRBJ2-3; D ambiguous. This CDR3 spans 13 amino acids. The germline V gene has CDR1 SNHLY and CDR2 FYNNEI. V was clipped by 8 bases and J by 3 bases, with 12 bases between them. CDR3 in amino acids: CASRSYMTDTQYF. CDR3 DNA sequence: TGTGCCAGCCGGAGCTACATGACAGATACGCAGTATTTT. The full variable domain, with the rest looked up from reference TRBV2 and TRBJ2-3, is EPEVTQTPSHQVTQMGQEVILRCVPISNHLYFYWYRQILGQKVEFLVSFYNNEISEKSEIFDDQFSVERPDGSNFTLKIRSTKLEDSAMYFCASRSYMTDTQYFGPGTRLTVL.

The rearrangement uses TRBV7-2 and TRBJ2-5; 12 nucleotides agree with TRBD1. Germline CDR1 SGHTA, CDR2 FQGNSA. This CDR3 has 15 residues. V shed 5 bases, J shed 4 bases, and the junction held 5 bases outside the gene matches. The DNA for the CDR3 is TGTGCCAGCAGCCCCCGGGACAGGGGGCGAGAGACCCAGTACTTC. Its protein product is CASSPRDRGRETQYF. Full variable domain (rest looked up from reference TRBV7-2 and TRBJ2-5): GAGVSQSPSNKVTEKGKDVELRCDPISGHTALYWYRQSLGQGLEFLIYFQGNSAPDKSGLPSDRFSAERTGGSVSTLTIQRTQQEDSAVYLCASSPRDRGRETQYFGPGTRLLVL.

This chain uses TRBV6-5 with TRBJ2-3, with D unresolved. Germline CDR1 and CDR2: MNHEY and SVGAGI. V was trimmed by 4 bases and J by 2 bases, leaving 4 bases between them. This CDR3 contains 12 residues. The CDR3 bases are TGTGCCAGCAGTTTGGCCACAGATACGCAGTATTTT. As protein: CASSLATDTQYF.

This clone has at least ten counts. The chain links TRBV30 to TRBJ1-2; TRBD1 agrees at 8 bases. V gave up 4 bases and J gave up 5 bases; unmatched junction bases: 12. Germline V CDR1 and CDR2: GTSNPN, SVGIG (reference sequence). The CDR3 consists of 15 residues. CDR3 sequence: CAWTPSSGDRYGYTF. CDR3 in DNA: TGTGCCTGGACCCCCTCGTCAGGGGACAGGTATGGCTACACCTTC.

The chain couples TRBV10-3 to TRBJ1-3, with a tentative D call TRBD1 (5 bases). Germline V gene data show CDR1 as ENHRY and CDR2 as SYGVKD. The length of the CDR3 is 13 residues. Trimming pared 9 bases from V and 0 bases from J, leaving 9 bases between. CDR3 loop: CAMDTGSGNTIYF. The CDR3 DNA follows: TGTGCCATGGACACGGGCTCTGGAAACACCATATATTTT.

V usage is TRBV6-5 and J usage is TRBJ2-7, with 8 bases fitting TRBD1. Germline-derived CDR1 and CDR2 are MNHEY and SVGAGI. CDR3 size: 16 residues. J was trimmed by 2 bases and V by 0 bases; bases with no gene match: 6. The CDR3 loop is CASSYSGQELPYEQYF. Here the CDR3 DNA reads TGTGCCAGCAGTTACTCGGGACAGGAGCTTCCCTACGAGCAGTACTTC.

The chain links TRBV4-2 to TRBJ2-3; 7 nucleotides agree with TRBD2. V lost 4 bases to trimming and J lost 0 bases; unmatched junction nucleotides: 7. The CDR3 contains 16 residues. The V gene's germline CDR1 is LGHNA and CDR2 YNFKEQ. CDR3 protein: CASSPTGGGSTDTQYF. In DNA, the CDR3 is TGTGCCAGCAGCCCAACTGGGGGAGGGAGCACAGATACGCAGTATTTT.

The chain links TRBV4-3 to TRBJ2-7, with TRBD1 identical over 7 bases. J gave up 4 bases and V 4 bases, and 16 bases lay outside the gene matches. The V gene's germline CDR1 is LGHNA and CDR2 YSLEER. This CDR3 has 17 residues. The chain's CDR3 is CASSPSQWTGPIYEQYF. The CDR3 DNA follows: TGCGCCAGCAGCCCAAGCCAGTGGACAGGTCCTATATACGAGCAGTACTTC.